This is a list of T cell receptor beta chains from one sample in a study of CD8 T cells in Susac syndrome. TCRdb fed the immunoSEQ multiplex PCR reads into MiXCR, producing one record per CDR3 protein. The data contain approximately 180,000 distinct CDR3 sequences, just under 95% of them singletons. Sequencing input: CD4+ T cells from PBMCs. The receptors were sampled from a human donor with Susac syndrome. CDR3s include the opening cysteine and the closing phenylalanine or tryptophan. The size field is filled for only some rows; it gives once, few, many or a size class.

clone size,V gene,CDR3 protein
.,TRBV12-3/TRBV12-4,CASRATEAFF
.,TRBV9,CASSALSGSYNEQFF
.,TRBV5-4,CASSLGVGGNYEQYF
.,TRBV19,CASSIGYQPQHF
once,TRBV5-1,CASSPGDRDADTQYF
.,TRBV28,CASSLSAGRVGELFF
.,TRBV20-1,CSARDQRGNTEAFF
.,TRBV29-1,CSVQTGGNTF
.,TRBV12-3/TRBV12-4,CASSLISEQYF
.,TRBV20-1,CSASRTDRGQKNGYTF
.,TRBV5-1,CASSLKLGQVVDEQFF
.,TRBV19,CASSSSGSTDTQYF
.,TRBV4-2,CASSQVDNNEQFF